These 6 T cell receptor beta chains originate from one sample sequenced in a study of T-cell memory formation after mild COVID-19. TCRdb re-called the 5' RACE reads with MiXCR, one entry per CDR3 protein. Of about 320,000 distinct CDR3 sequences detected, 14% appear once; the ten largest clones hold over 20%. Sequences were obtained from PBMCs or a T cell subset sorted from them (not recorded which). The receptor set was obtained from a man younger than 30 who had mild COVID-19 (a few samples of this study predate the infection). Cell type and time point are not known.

The DNA for the CDR3 is TGTGCCAGCAGCTTACAGGGGGGAGGGCAGCCCCAGCATTTT. Protein sequence: CASSLQGGGQPQHF. This chain connects TRBV7-2 to TRBJ1-5; 7 bases align to TRBD1. CDR1 SGHTA and CDR2 FQGNSA come from the germline V gene. V lost 2 bases and J lost 7; bases outside the gene matches: 5. This CDR3 is 14 amino acids long.

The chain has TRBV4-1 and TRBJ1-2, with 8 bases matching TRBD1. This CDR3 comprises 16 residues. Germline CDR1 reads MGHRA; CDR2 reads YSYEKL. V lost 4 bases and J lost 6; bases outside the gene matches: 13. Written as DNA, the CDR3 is TGCGCCAGCAGCCCCCAAGGGACAGGCGGCAGAAATGGCTACACCTTC. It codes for CASSPQGTGGRNGYTF.

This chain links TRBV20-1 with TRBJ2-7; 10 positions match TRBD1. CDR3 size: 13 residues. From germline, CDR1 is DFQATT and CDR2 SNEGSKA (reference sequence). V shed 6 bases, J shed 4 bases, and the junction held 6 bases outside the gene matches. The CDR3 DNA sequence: TGCAGTGCAAGTCCGGGACAGGGGTACGAGCAGTACTTC. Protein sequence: CSASPGQGYEQYF.

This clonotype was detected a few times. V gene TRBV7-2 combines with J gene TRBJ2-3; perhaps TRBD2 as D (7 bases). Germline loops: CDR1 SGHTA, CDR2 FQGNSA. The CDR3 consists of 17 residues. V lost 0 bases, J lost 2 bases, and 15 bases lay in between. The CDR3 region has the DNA TGTGCCAGCAGCTTAGCGGGAGGGGGGATCCCCACAGATACGCAGTATTTT. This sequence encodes CASSLAGGGIPTDTQYF.

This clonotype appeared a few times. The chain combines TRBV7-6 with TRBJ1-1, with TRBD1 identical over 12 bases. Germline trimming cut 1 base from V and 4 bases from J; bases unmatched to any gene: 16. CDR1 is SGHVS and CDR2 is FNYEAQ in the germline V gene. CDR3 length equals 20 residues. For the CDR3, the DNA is TGTGCCAGCAGCTTAGAAGGGGCAAGGGGACAGGGGGCGAGGAGCACTGAAGCTTTCTTT. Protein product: CASSLEGARGQGARSTEAFF. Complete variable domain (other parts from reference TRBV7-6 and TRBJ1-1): GAGVSQSPRYKVTKRGQDVALRCDPISGHVSLYWYRQALGQGPEFLTYFNYEAQQDKSGLPNDRFSAERPEGSISTLTIQRTEQRDSAMYRCASSLEGARGQGARSTEAFFGQGTRLTVV.

The DNA for the CDR3 is TGTGCCAGCAGCCCGCAGGGTGGCCTGCAGTACGTC. Translation gives CASSPQGGLQYV. V gene TRBV7-2 combines with J gene TRBJ2-7, with TRBD1 as a possible D gene (5 bases). The V gene lost 5 bases and the J gene lost 9 bases, with 14 bases spanning the gap. The CDR3 totals 12 residues. Germline CDR1 reads SGHTA; CDR2 reads FQGNSA.